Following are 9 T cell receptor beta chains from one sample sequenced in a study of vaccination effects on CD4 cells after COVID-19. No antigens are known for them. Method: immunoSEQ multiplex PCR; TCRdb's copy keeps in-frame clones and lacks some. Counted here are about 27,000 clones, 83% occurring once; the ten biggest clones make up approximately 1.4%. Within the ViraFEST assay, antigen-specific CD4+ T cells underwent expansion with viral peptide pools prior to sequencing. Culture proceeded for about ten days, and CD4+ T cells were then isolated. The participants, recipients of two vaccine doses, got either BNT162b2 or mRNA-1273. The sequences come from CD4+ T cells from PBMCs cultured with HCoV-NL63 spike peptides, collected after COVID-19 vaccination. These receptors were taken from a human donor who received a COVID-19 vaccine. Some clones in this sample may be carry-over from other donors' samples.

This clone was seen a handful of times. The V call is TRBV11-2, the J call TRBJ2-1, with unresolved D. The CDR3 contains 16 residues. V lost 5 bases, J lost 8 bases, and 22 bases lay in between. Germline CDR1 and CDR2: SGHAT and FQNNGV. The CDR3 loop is CASSVDLVALFDEQFF. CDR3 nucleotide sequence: TGTGCCAGCAGCGTCGATCTAGTAGCCTTATTTGATGAGCAGTTCTTC.

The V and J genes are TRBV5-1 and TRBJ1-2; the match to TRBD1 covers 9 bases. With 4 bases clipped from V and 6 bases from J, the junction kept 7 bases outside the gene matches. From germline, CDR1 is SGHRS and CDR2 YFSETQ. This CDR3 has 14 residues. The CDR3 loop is CASSAYRGHDGYTF. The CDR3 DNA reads TGCGCCAGCAGCGCGTACAGGGGGCACGATGGCTACACCTTC.

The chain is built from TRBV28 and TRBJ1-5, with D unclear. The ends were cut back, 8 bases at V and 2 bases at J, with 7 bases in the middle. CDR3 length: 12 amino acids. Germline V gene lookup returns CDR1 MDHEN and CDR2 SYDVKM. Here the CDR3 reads CASGIGNQPQHF. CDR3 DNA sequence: TGTGCCAGCGGTATAGGCAATCAGCCCCAGCATTTT.

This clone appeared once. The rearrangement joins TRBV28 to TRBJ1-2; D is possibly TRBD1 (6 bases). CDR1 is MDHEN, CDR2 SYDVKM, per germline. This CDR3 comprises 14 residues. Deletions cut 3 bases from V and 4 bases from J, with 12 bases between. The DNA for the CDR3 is TGTGCCAGCAGTTTTGGGGGCGCGGGCTATGGCTACACCTTC. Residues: CASSFGGAGYGYTF.

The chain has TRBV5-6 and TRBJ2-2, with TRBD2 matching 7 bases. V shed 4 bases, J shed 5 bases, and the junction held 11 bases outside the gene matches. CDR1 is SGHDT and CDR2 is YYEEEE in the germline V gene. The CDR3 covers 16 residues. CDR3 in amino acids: CASSPGEGIITGELFF. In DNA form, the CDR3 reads TGTGCCAGCAGCCCCGGGGAGGGGATCATTACCGGGGAGCTGTTTTTT.

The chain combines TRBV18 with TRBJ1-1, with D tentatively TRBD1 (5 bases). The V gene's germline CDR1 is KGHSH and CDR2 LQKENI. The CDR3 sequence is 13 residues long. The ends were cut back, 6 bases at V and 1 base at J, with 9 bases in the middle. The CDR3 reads CASSSTGNTEAFF. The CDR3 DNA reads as TGTGCCAGCTCCTCTACAGGGAACACTGAAGCTTTCTTT.

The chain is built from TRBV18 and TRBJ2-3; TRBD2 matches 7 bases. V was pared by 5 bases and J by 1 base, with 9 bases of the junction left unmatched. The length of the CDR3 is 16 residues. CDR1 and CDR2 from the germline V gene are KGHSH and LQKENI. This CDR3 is CASSKMTSSRTDTQYF. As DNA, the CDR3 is TGTGCCAGCTCAAAGATGACTAGCTCTCGCACAGATACGCAGTATTTT.

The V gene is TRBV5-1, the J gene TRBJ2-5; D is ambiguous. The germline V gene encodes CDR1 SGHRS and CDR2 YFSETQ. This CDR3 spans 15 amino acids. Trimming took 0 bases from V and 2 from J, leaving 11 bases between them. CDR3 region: CASSLGRVIQETQYF. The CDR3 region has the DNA TGCGCCAGCAGCTTGGGTCGCGTAATACAAGAGACCCAGTACTTC.

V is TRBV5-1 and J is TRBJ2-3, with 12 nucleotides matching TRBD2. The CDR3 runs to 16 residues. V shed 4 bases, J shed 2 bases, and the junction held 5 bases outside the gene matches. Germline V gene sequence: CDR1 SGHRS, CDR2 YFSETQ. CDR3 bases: TGCGCCAGCAGCGAAACTAGCGGGGGGATCACAGATACGCAGTATTTT. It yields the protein CASSETSGGITDTQYF.